The 25 T cell receptor beta chains listed next were all sequenced from one sample in a study of T cells after somatic rescue of genetic block. Using immunoSEQ multiplex PCR, the repertoire was profiled, and TCRdb retains in-frame clones only, with some absent. In the table there are just over 14,000 clones, about two thirds of which are singletons. Input material: peripheral blood mononuclear cells (PBMCs). The receptors were gathered from a boy younger than 18.

V and J are TRBV30 and TRBJ2-1; TRBD2 aligns across 8 bases. The CDR3 has 13 amino acids. Trimming removed 8 bases from V and 2 bases from J; junction bases left unmatched: 5. The germline gives CDR1 GTSNPN, CDR2 SVGIG (reference sequence). This chain's CDR3 is CALLAGPYNEQFF. CDR3 DNA: TGTGCCCTTTTAGCGGGACCCTACAATGAGCAGTTCTTC.

This sequence joins TRBV10-3 and TRBJ1-6, with D possibly being TRBD1 (5 bases). Germline CDR1 is ENHRY and CDR2 is SYGVKD. The CDR3 length is 12 residues. The V end was cut by 8 bases, the J end by 9 bases, with 11 bases between. CDR3 sequence: CAIGRGGSPLHF. CDR3 nucleotides: TGTGCCATCGGGAGGGGAGGTTCACCCCTCCACTTT.

A few counts support this clone. The chain recombines TRBV4-1 with TRBJ2-7; 8 bases are shared with TRBD1. The CDR3 loop spans 16 amino acids. Unmatched junction bases numbered 5, after V lost 1 base and J lost 0 bases. The germline gives CDR1 MGHRA, CDR2 YSYEKL. Written as DNA, the CDR3 is TGCGCCAGCAGCCAAGGAGGACAGGGAAGCTCCTACGAGCAGTACTTC. Translated, it gives CASSQGGQGSSYEQYF.

This chain links TRBV19 with TRBJ2-3, with no clear D. Germline loops: CDR1 LNHDA, CDR2 SQIVND (reference sequence). Between the trimmed V and J ends, which lost 2 bases and 0 bases, there was a span of 12 bases. The CDR3 has 16 amino acids. CDR3 DNA sequence: TGTGCCAGTAGTATACAACCTCATATTAGCACAGATACGCAGTATTTT. Its translation is CASSIQPHISTDTQYF. Complete variable domain (other parts from reference TRBV19 and TRBJ2-3): DGGITQSPKYLFRKEGQNVTLSCEQNLNHDAMYWYRQDPGQGLRLIYYSQIVNDFQKGDIAEGYSVSREKKESFPLTVTSAQKNPTAFYLCASSIQPHISTDTQYFGPGTRLTVL.

The chain employs TRBV10-2 and TRBJ2-7; 9 nucleotides match TRBD2. CDR3 length equals 18 residues. J was trimmed by 2 bases and V by 4 bases; bases with no gene match: 15. Looked up from germline, CDR1 is WSHSY and CDR2 is SAAADI. CDR3 in amino acids: CASSAKQSPGLAPYEQYF. CDR3 DNA: TGCGCCAGCAGTGCTAAGCAATCACCGGGACTAGCCCCCTACGAGCAGTACTTC.

The chain is built from TRBV5-1 and TRBJ2-1, with 9 bases matching TRBD2. V lost 6 bases and J lost 0; bases outside the gene matches: 10. There are 17 residues in the CDR3. Per germline, CDR1 SGHRS and CDR2 YFSETQ. In nucleotides, the CDR3 is TGCGCCAGCAATGAGGCTAGCGGGGCAATCTCCTACAATGAGCAGTTCTTC. Translation gives CASNEASGAISYNEQFF.

The chain couples TRBV19 to TRBJ2-7; D gene unclear. V was shortened by 2 bases and J by 3 bases, with 5 bases between the two germline ends. CDR3 length: 12 amino acids. Germline V gene sequence: CDR1 LNHDA, CDR2 SQIVND (reference sequence). The CDR3 spells CASSIRVYEQYF. The CDR3 DNA is TGTGCCAGTAGTATAAGGGTCTACGAGCAGTACTTC.

This chain uses TRBV18 with TRBJ1-3; D is ambiguous. CDR3 size: 17 residues. Germline CDR1 and CDR2: KGHSH and LQKENI. V shed 3 bases and J shed 0 bases, with 15 bases lying between them. The CDR3 here is CASSPNGLHLSGNTIYF. For the CDR3, the DNA is TGTGCCAGCTCACCCAATGGACTCCACCTCTCTGGAAACACCATATATTTT.

The table lists this clone with a few counts. The chain has TRBV4-2 and TRBJ1-5; D gene ambiguous. The CDR3 consists of 17 residues. Germline V gene sequence: CDR1 LGHNA, CDR2 YNFKEQ. V was clipped by 1 base and J by 8 bases, with 21 bases between them. The CDR3 nucleotides are TGTGCCAGCAGCCAAGCAAGAGGCGGAACAGACGGAAAGCCCCAGCATTTT. Its protein product is CASSQARGGTDGKPQHF.

The chain carries TRBV7-8 and TRBJ1-1; TRBD1 matches 9 bases. CDR1 and CDR2 (germline): SGHVS, FQNEAQ. The CDR3 has 16 amino acids. Trimming removed 5 bases from V and 3 bases from J; junction bases left unmatched: 10. The CDR3 spells CASSLTGGAGDTEAFF. CDR3 DNA: TGTGCCAGCAGCCTTACAGGGGGCGCCGGGGACACTGAAGCTTTCTTT.

In its sample, this clone was seen a few times. V gene TRBV5-6 combines with J gene TRBJ2-7; a weak D match, TRBD1 (6 bases). Germline V CDR1 and CDR2: SGHDT, YYEEEE. The V end was cut by 2 bases, the J end by 10 bases, with 19 bases between. This CDR3 has 14 residues. CDR3 sequence: CASSFPFAGAKQYF. The CDR3 bases are TGTGCCAGCAGCTTCCCCTTTGCAGGGGCGAAACAGTACTTC.

The chain uses TRBV6-1 and TRBJ1-1; TRBD1 might be the D (6 bases). This CDR3 is 15 amino acids long. The V end lost 3 bases, the J end lost 5 bases, and 16 bases lay between the germline ends. CDR1 and CDR2 (germline): MNHNS, SASEGT. The CDR3 DNA is TGTGCCAGCAGTGAGAGGGGATACAGGGAGACTGAAGCTTTCTTT. Translated: CASSERGYRETEAFF.

This clone was seen more than once but under ten times. The J gene is TRBJ2-1, the V gene TRBV9; 7 nucleotides align to TRBD1. CDR1 is SGDLS, CDR2 YYNGEE, per germline. CDR3 length: 17 residues. V lost 0 bases and J lost 4; bases outside the gene matches: 10. The CDR3 here is CASSVAQQGWSYNEQFF. The CDR3 DNA follows: TGTGCCAGCAGCGTAGCTCAACAGGGGTGGTCGTACAATGAGCAGTTCTTC.

The rearrangement joins TRBV2 to TRBJ1-6; perhaps TRBD1 as D (6 bases). The CDR3 has 16 residues. V lost 7 bases, J lost 4 bases, and 17 bases lay in between. Germline loops: CDR1 SNHLY, CDR2 FYNNEI. In nucleotides, the CDR3 is TGTGCCAGCATTCTAGCCACCGGGACATATAATTCACCCCTCCACTTT. It translates to CASILATGTYNSPLHF. The whole variable domain, remainder taken from reference TRBV2 and TRBJ1-6, is EPEVTQTPSHQVTQMGQEVILRCVPISNHLYFYWYRQILGQKVEFLVSFYNNEISEKSEIFDDQFSVERPDGSNFTLKIRSTKLEDSAMYFCASILATGTYNSPLHFGNGTRLTVT.

This chain connects TRBV7-6 to TRBJ2-3; D is tentatively TRBD1 or TRBD2 (5 bases each). Germline V gene lookup returns CDR1 SGHVS and CDR2 FNYEAQ. Trimming removed 6 bases from V and 9 bases from J, with 16 bases in between. The CDR3 spans 13 residues. The CDR3 region has the DNA TGTGCCAGCAGGTTAACCAACGGGGACACGCAGTATTTT. Protein product: CASRLTNGDTQYF.

The gene calls are TRBV12-5 and TRBJ2-3; TRBD2 matches at 12 bases. CDR1 is LGHNT and CDR2 is FRNRAP in the germline V gene. The CDR3 has 17 residues. With V trimmed by 6 bases and J by 1 base, 8 bases remained unmatched. This CDR3 reads CASGPPSGREGTDTQYF. The CDR3 region has the DNA TGTGCTAGTGGCCCCCCTAGCGGGAGGGAGGGCACAGATACGCAGTATTTT.

CDR3 region: CASRGQGGAYGYTF. CDR3 DNA sequence: TGTGCCAGCAGGGGACAGGGAGGCGCCTATGGCTACACCTTC. The V call is TRBV6-5, the J call TRBJ1-2, with 9 bases lining up with TRBD1. The CDR3 consists of 14 residues. Trimming cost V 6 bases and J 4 bases; bases outside gene matches: 6. Germline lookup yields CDR1 MNHEY and CDR2 SVGAGI.

The chain links TRBV18 to TRBJ2-7, with D perhaps being TRBD1 or TRBD2 (5 bases each). Per germline, CDR1 KGHSH and CDR2 LQKENI. With 3 bases removed from V and 3 bases from J, the gap between germline ends came to 9 bases. The CDR3 is 13 amino acids. The CDR3 bases are TGTGCCAGCTCACCGGGACGTAACTACGAGCAGTACTTC. It codes for CASSPGRNYEQYF.

This chain joins TRBV18 and TRBJ2-7; the D is unclear. Germline V gene data show CDR1 as KGHSH and CDR2 as LQKENI. The germline V and J ends were trimmed by 6 bases and 0 bases, with 18 bases remaining between them. There are 16 residues in the CDR3. The CDR3 reads CASSSEGLQPSYEQYF. The CDR3 DNA follows: TGTGCCAGCTCCTCTGAAGGGCTCCAACCCTCCTACGAGCAGTACTTC.

This chain uses TRBV18 with TRBJ1-5; 10 bases map to TRBD1. Germline V lookup: CDR1 KGHSH, CDR2 LQKENI. This CDR3 is 15 amino acids long. J gave up 4 bases and V 3 bases, and 3 bases lay outside the gene matches. DNA for the CDR3: TGTGCCAGCTCACCTGACAGGGGGCGAAATCAGCCCCAGCATTTT. This translates into CASSPDRGRNQPQHF.

The chain combines TRBV5-1 with TRBJ2-6, with 9 bases that match TRBD1. The CDR3 spans 16 residues. Trimming removed 0 bases from V and 3 bases from J; junction bases left unmatched: 1. The germline CDR1 and CDR2 sequences are SGHRS and YFSETQ. The CDR3, as DNA: TGCGCCAGCAGCTTGGGGACAGGGGTTGGGGCCAACGTCCTGACTTTC. Translation: CASSLGTGVGANVLTF. The whole variable domain, remainder taken from reference TRBV5-1 and TRBJ2-6, is KAGVTQTPRYLIKTRGQQVTLSCSPISGHRSVSWYQQTPGQGLQFLFEYFSETQRNKGNFPGRFSGRQFSNSRSEMNVSTLELGDSALYLCASSLGTGVGANVLTFGAGSRLTVL.

The gene calls are TRBV5-1 and TRBJ1-6; tentatively, D is TRBD1 (5 bases). Germline V gene lookup returns CDR1 SGHRS and CDR2 YFSETQ. Trimming cost V 1 base and J 0 bases, with 11 bases left between them. This CDR3 spans 17 amino acids. As DNA, the CDR3 is TGCGCCAGCAGCTTGCAGGGCATGGGCTCCTATAATTCACCCCTCCACTTT. Protein: CASSLQGMGSYNSPLHF.

This sequence joins TRBV9 and TRBJ2-1; possible D gene TRBD2, 5 bases. The CDR3 sequence is 18 residues long. CDR1 is SGDLS and CDR2 is YYNGEE in the germline V gene. Between the trimmed V and J ends, which lost 5 bases and 5 bases, there was a span of 26 bases. CDR3 DNA: TGTGCCAGCAGGAACCCCGAAAGAGCCTCGCCCGGGGACAATGAGCAGTTCTTC. Its protein product is CASRNPERASPGDNEQFF.

The chain recombines TRBV5-1 with TRBJ2-3, with 7 bases identical to TRBD2. The CDR3 is made up of 15 amino acids. The junction had 7 bases not matched to a gene; V was cut back by 4 bases and J by 2 bases. Germline loops: CDR1 SGHRS, CDR2 YFSETQ. CDR3 sequence (DNA): TGCGCCAGCAGCATGGGACTACCCCCCACAGATACGCAGTATTTT. Translating it yields CASSMGLPPTDTQYF.

The rearrangement joins TRBV4-2 to TRBJ1-1; D unresolved. Germline CDR1 reads LGHNA; CDR2 reads YNFKEQ. The V gene lost 7 bases and the J gene lost 4 bases, with 16 bases spanning the gap. The CDR3 is made up of 14 amino acids. CDR3 nucleotides: TGTGCCAGCACCCTCCGCGAGGGTGGCACTGAAGCTTTCTTT. As protein: CASTLREGGTEAFF.